These 3 T cell receptor beta chains originate from one sample sequenced in a study of control samples from healthy donors and cancer patients. Data came from immunoSEQ multiplex PCR; TCRdb stores just in-frame clones and leaves some out. The data contain some 120,000 clones, 85% to 90% of them singletons. Sample: blood. These receptor sequences come from a man between 25 and 39 years old in good health.

This clone has a handful of counts. The rearrangement links TRBV19 to TRBJ1-5; the D gene is possibly TRBD1 (6 bases). The germline V and J ends were trimmed by 7 bases and 3 bases, with 10 bases remaining between them. Germline CDR1 reads LNHDA; CDR2 reads SQIVND (reference sequence). The CDR3 runs 13 residues. The DNA for the CDR3 is TGTGCCAGTACCTGGACAGACAATCAGCCCCAGCATTTT. Its protein is CASTWTDNQPQHF.

The V gene is TRBV18, the J gene TRBJ2-5; 9 bases match TRBD1. The V gene's germline CDR1 is KGHSH and CDR2 LQKENI. CDR3 length: 17 amino acids. V trimming: 1 base; J trimming: 3 bases; junction bases outside the gene matches: 9. CDR3 loop: CASSPLLGGDREETQYF. CDR3 sequence (DNA): TGTGCCAGCTCACCACTCTTAGGCGGGGACAGGGAAGAGACCCAGTACTTC. The whole variable domain, remainder taken from reference TRBV18 and TRBJ2-5, is NAGVMQNPRHLVRRRGQEARLRCSPMKGHSHVYWYRQLPEEGLKFMVYLQKENIIDESGMPKERFSAEFPKEGPSILRIQQVVRGDSAAYFCASSPLLGGDREETQYFGPGTRLLVL.

This chain joins TRBV7-3 and TRBJ2-1, with TRBD2 identical over 8 bases. Germline trimming cut 4 bases from V and 6 bases from J; bases unmatched to any gene: 5. Germline CDR1 is SGHTA and CDR2 is FQGTGA. The CDR3 totals 14 residues. This chain's CDR3 is CASSSRTSSNEQFF. In DNA, the CDR3 is TGTGCCAGCAGCTCCCGGACTAGCTCCAATGAGCAGTTCTTC. Full variable domain (missing parts from reference TRBV7-3 and TRBJ2-1): GAGVSQTPSNKVTEKGKYVELRCDPISGHTALYWYRQSLGQGPEFLIYFQGTGAADDSGLPNDRFFAVRPEGSVSTLKIQRTERGDSAVYLCASSSRTSSNEQFFGPGTRLTVL.